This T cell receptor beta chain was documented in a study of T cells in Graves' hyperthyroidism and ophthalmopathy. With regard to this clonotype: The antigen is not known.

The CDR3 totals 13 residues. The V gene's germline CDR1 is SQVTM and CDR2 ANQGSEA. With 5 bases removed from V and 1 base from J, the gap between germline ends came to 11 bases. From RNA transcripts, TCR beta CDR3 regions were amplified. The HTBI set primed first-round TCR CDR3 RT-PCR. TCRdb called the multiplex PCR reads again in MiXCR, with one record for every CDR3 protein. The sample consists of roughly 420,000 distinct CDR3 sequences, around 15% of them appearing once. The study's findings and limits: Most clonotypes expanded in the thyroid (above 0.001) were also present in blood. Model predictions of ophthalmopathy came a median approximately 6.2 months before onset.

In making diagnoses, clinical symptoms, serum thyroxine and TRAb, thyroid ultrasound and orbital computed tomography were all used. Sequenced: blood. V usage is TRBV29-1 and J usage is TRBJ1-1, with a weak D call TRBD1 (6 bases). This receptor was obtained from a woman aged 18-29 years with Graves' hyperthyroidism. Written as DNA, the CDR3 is TGCAGCGTTCAGGGACATCGGAACACTGAAGCTTTCTTT. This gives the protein CSVQGHRNTEAFF. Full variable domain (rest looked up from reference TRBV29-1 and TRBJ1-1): SAVISQKPSRDICQRGTSLTIQCQVDSQVTMMFWYRQQPGQSLTLIATANQGSEATYESGFVIDKFPISRPNLTFSTLTVSNMSPEDSSIYLCSVQGHRNTEAFFGQGTRLTVV.